This T cell receptor (beta chain) comes out of a study of cytomegalovirus exposure and HLA in healthy donors (dated by TCRdb to about 2017). Looking at the study overall: An earlier analysis of under 600 of the donors reported about 250 Gb of sequence data and 117 million unique TCR beta sequences from 150 million to 200 million T cells. About 310 gigabases of sequencing data and tens of millions of unique TCR sequences were included in an early release covering several hundred HLA-typed donors. Of the 350 to 450 genotyped donors, more than 75% were placed in the genetic ancestry cluster associated with self-reported Caucasian donors. The study aimed to test whether signatures of past pathogen exposure could be identified by cataloging public T cell receptors. Using immunosequencing, the study profiled T cell repertoires from about 610 subjects and related those repertoires to cytomegalovirus serostatus. In addition to the first cohort of approximately 670 subjects, a separate validation cohort of 120 different subjects was used. To predict cytomegalovirus infection status, the study brought together high-throughput TCR immunosequencing, statistical association of individual TCRs with disease status, and machine learning. A later analysis re-analyzed previously published TCR beta repertoires from approximately 700 donors and added high-resolution HLA genotyping to study TCR occurrence patterns. Rather than drawing on any new phenotypic data, the later analysis identified candidate immune exposures from TCR beta sequences and the way those sequences occurred across donors. To decide whether each TCR beta V gene segment behaved as functional or pseudogenic, an earlier analysis of some 600 of the donors relied on high-throughput TCR beta sequencing. Donor age, sex, ethnicity and CMV serostatus were compiled alongside the repertoire data. A later genetic analysis took genome-wide SNP genotypes for about three fifths of the roughly 700 donors and used that subset as a discovery cohort. All discovery cohort repertoires had been generated using a single sequencing platform. HLA typing included class I and class II loci at four-digit resolution. The number of typed donors differed by locus: roughly 629-630 for A, B, C, DRB1 and DQB1; some 540 for DQA1; roughly 600 for DPA1; and around 450 for DPB1. Roughly five DR-DQ haplotypes were handled as single units for association and clustering, since linkage in the cohort was strong. On average, about 200,000 unique TCR beta nucleotide sequences were sequenced per donor among several hundred genotyped donors of the cohort, with roughly 18% of those sequences being non-productive.

Inclusive of the bounding cysteine and phenylalanine, the CDR3 is 11 residues long. Only CDR3 DNA is held: 33 bases, read in frame from base 1. The V end loses 4 bases and the J end loses 13 bases, and a stretch of 10 bases separates them. For CDR1 and CDR2, the germline V gene lists MRHNA and SNTAGT. In total, 666 healthy bone marrow donors made up the cohort. Cohort members were all nominally healthy when sampled, although unrecorded immune exposures were likely present. The donor tested CMV seronegative, placing the donor among the approximately 360 seronegative members of the cohort. Each donor provided a peripheral blood sample, and peripheral blood mononuclear cells were used for TCR beta sequencing. The Qiagen DNeasy Blood Extraction Kit was used to extract genomic DNA from the blood cell samples. The library was obtained by the immunoSEQ multiplex PCR assay. For the multiplex PCR, a mixture combining 60 forward primers for TCR Vbeta segments and 13 reverse primers for TCR Jbeta segments was used. A multiplex PCR assay on genomic DNA amplified the CDR3 region of rearranged TCR beta genes. On the Illumina HiSeq System, the amplified TCR beta libraries were sequenced as 87-base-pair reads. The original pipeline was this. In a later analysis, 77 million or so unique TCR beta chains were counted across the approximately 670 repertoires, and approximately 11 million of these chains were shared by at least two donors. Raw reads were error-corrected and collapsed into unique sequences by a nearest-neighbor algorithm in which closely related sequences were merged to remove PCR and sequencing errors. Alignment of CDR3 sequences to IMGT reference sequences was used to assign V, D and J gene segments. For a sequence to be retained, a match of at least six nucleotides to both a V gene segment and a J gene segment was required. Rearrangements were called productive when the CDR3 lacked stop codons and stayed in frame with V and J; all others were non-productive. CDR3 was defined by IMGT convention, running from the second conserved V-encoded cysteine to the conserved J-encoded phenylalanine. The earlier analysis of a few hundred of the donors excluded sequences that lacked an unambiguous match to a single V gene segment. In an earlier analysis of several hundred of the donors, V segments were called functional above 56.7% productive rearrangements and were called segregating when the between-donor standard deviation exceeded 5%. To diagnose cytomegalovirus status from the catalog of TCR beta chain sequences, a statistical classification framework was built. V and J gene assignment, in a later analysis, came from comparing TCR nucleotide sequences with IMGT/GENE-DB human TR gene sequences. The TCRdist pipeline was used in a later analysis to assign CDR3 sequences and most-parsimonious VDJ recombination scenarios. In a later analysis, each TCR beta chain was defined by its CDR3 amino acid sequence together with its V-gene family, and reads without a unique V-gene family were excluded. As a way to deal with suspected cross-contamination and a sequencing artifact, a later analysis dropped hundreds of nucleotide sequences that were highly shared and had low generation probability. In a later analysis, a clonal expansion index for each public chain was calculated from normalized within-repertoire ranks of inferred template counts. In a later analysis, generation probabilities were computed using a VDJ recombination model fitted to out-of-frame rearrangements, and the results were checked against IGoR. A later analysis scored TCR-TCR, TCR-HLA and TCR-CMV co-occurrence with hypergeometric tests, applying a repertoire-size bias correction to TCR pairs. In a later analysis, false discovery rates were estimated by permuting HLA or CMV assignments 20 times. A later analysis grouped co-occurring TCRs with DBSCAN, adding TCRdist sequence similarity when clustering within HLA-allele-positive subsets. Repertoires with fewer than 30,000 or more than 120,000 public chains were left out of co-occurrence clustering, as were about 5 repertoires with anomalous nucleotide sharing. Drawn from immuneACCESS, this table holds only the in-frame rearrangements with V and J called that TCRdb kept. Clones are partly lost; checked studies trace under half to an unresolved V gene and leave the rest unexplained. V, J and clone size are those of that table, while D and trimming were read from the DNA. The sample table records some 190,000 clones; over 65% of these occur just once. The top ten clonotypes cover around 1.5% of the sample.

Summary of the overall study and its limitations: In a later analysis, 16,951 TCR beta sequences were associated with specific HLA alleles at a false discovery rate of 0.05. According to a later analysis, TCR association rates differed among HLA loci, with DRB1 alleles showing the most associated TCRs and HLA-C alleles showing the fewest. Some IMGT-functional V segments, including TRBV6-2 and TRBV6-3, could not be distinguished by the 87-base-pair reads and were therefore excluded. A later genetic analysis reported fewer N-insertions in productive TCRs among donors in an Asian-associated ancestry cluster than the roughly 720-donor mean. Several of the top co-occurrence clusters appeared to be linked to parvovirus B19, influenza, CMV and Epstein-Barr virus, according to a later analysis. Presence/absence analyses assumed roughly uniform sequencing depth across donors, an assumption that may not hold. When HLA alleles, especially DR and DQ, strongly co-occurred, TCR associations were difficult to assign to individual alleles. Correlated functional status among segregating V segments might reflect linkage disequilibrium, but an unknown experimental factor could not be ruled out. Broadly in line with IMGT annotations, most TCR beta V segments showed up in productive rearrangements about 90% or about 30% of the time in an earlier analysis of around 550 of the donors. According to the authors, the approach could potentially be generalized to other disease states and immunological phenotypes. Because some donors lacked HLA typing at each locus, the association tests relied only on the typed subset. Only TCR beta chains were sequenced in this cohort, and the absence of alpha or paired-chain data limited detectable features. The only immune exposure information available for the cohort was CMV serostatus. A later analysis found that HLA-associated TCR beta chains were more clonally expanded and had lower generation probabilities than equally common non-associated chains. Because counts were too low, approximately 15 rarely observed V segments, including chromosome 9 orphons, were excluded from the earlier analysis of several hundred of the donors. A further reported finding was that TCR beta sequences accurately predicted the HLA-A and HLA-B alleles for most subjects in the first cohort. The classifier was reported to diagnose cytomegalovirus status with high specificity and sensitivity in both the original cohort and the validation cohort. In vitro tests confirmed that a few of the cytomegalovirus-associated TCR beta chains recognize cytomegalovirus antigens. According to a later analysis, most CMV-associated TCR beta chains appeared to be HLA-restricted, and the HLA associations seemed to be driven largely by CMV exposure. In the study, 150 to 200 TCR beta chains were listed as associated with cytomegalovirus. A group of highly shared sequence variants was considered likely to be a technical artifact of the sequencing pipeline. Most TCR sequences were observed very rarely across donors, whereas some public TCRs were present in many individuals. An association between a missense DCLRE1C variant and V-gene and J-gene trimming of TCR beta chains was found in a later genetic analysis and replicated in an independent cohort.

In the case of this clone: No cognate antigen has been identified for it. There are no base qualities to consult, and no much larger clone falls within one base.

The receptor's source is a man in his late teens or twenties in good health and CMV-seronegative. The sequence links TRBV6-4 to TRBJ2-2; the D gene is perhaps TRBD2, from 5 matching bases. Sequenced sample: PBMCs. The CDR3 region reads CASSGGSGLFF. The DNA sequence is given as TGTGCCAGCAGTGGAGGGAGTGGGCTGTTTTTT.